The TCR beta chain described here comes from a study of blood T cells in healthy people across ages. Study-wide findings and caveats: The study found more naive CD4+ cells and higher diversity in long-lived than aged donors.

Sample-barcoded 5' priming and a J-beta primer mix drove a second PCR of roughly 7 to 11 cycles. TCRdb analysed the 5' RACE reads with MiXCR anew, one entry per CDR3 protein. The repertoire includes over 450,000 distinct CDR3 sequences, 24% of them detected once, and 8.5% to 9.5% sits in the top ten. Comment on this clonotype: Its specificity is unknown.

Looked up from germline, CDR1 is SQVTM and CDR2 is ANQGSEA. CDR3 length equals 11 residues. V lost 6 bases to trimming and J lost 2 bases, with 7 bases between them. The same sample was also used in a study of T cells of mothers and their children. That investigation notes: A few healthy Caucasian mothers and their six children donated. The analysis detected no persistent microchimeric T cell clones.

The sequencing sample was made of blood. The sequence was obtained from a boy between 10 and 17 years old in good health. V gene TRBV29-1 combines with J gene TRBJ2-5, with D unclear. The CDR3 loop is CSVALQETQYF. For the CDR3, the DNA is TGCAGCGTGGCCCTACAAGAGACCCAGTACTTC.